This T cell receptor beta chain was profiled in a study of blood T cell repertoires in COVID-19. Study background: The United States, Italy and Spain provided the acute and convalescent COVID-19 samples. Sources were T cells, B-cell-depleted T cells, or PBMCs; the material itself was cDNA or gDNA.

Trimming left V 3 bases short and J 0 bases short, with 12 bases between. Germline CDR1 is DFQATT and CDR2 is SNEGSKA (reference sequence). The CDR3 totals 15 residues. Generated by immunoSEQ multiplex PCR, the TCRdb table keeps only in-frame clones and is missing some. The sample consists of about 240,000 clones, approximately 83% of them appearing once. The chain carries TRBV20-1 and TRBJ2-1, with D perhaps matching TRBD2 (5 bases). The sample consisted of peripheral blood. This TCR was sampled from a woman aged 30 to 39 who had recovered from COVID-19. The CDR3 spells CSASAEGSSYNEQFF. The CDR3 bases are TGCAGTGCTAGTGCTGAGGGAAGCTCCTACAATGAGCAGTTCTTC.